The 10 T cell receptor beta chains given below trace back to one sample, sequenced in a study of T cell clonotyping in hematopoietic cell transplantation. Time point: recipient sample about 28 days before transplant, after cytoreduction. Assay: immunoSEQ multiplex PCR; the TCRdb copy retains only in-frame clones and omits some. The repertoire holds tens of thousands of clones, with about 95% as singletons. This specimen consisted of peripheral blood mononuclear cells, obtained before stem cell transplant. These receptor sequences come from a woman aged 50 to 60 with acute myeloid leukemia. Some clones in this sample may be carry-over from other donors' samples.

The genes are TRBV2 and TRBJ1-1, with 7 bases aligning to TRBD1. Germline trimming cut 4 bases from V and 1 base from J; bases unmatched to any gene: 6. The germline V gene has CDR1 SNHLY and CDR2 FYNNEI. The CDR3 spans 15 residues. This CDR3 is CASSGRGGGNTEAFF. Here the CDR3 DNA reads TGTGCCAGCAGTGGCCGAGGGGGCGGGAACACTGAAGCTTTCTTT. Variable domain in full (rest from reference TRBV2 and TRBJ1-1): EPEVTQTPSHQVTQMGQEVILRCVPISNHLYFYWYRQILGQKVEFLVSFYNNEISEKSEIFDDQFSVERPDGSNFTLKIRSTKLEDSAMYFCASSGRGGGNTEAFFGQGTRLTVV.

The CDR3 here is CASLSSGNTIYF. The CDR3 DNA is TGTGCCAGCTTGAGCTCTGGAAACACCATATATTTT. The rearrangement links TRBV25-1 to TRBJ1-3; D uncertain. The CDR3 length is 12 residues. V lost 8 bases, J lost 0 bases, and 5 bases lay in between. Germline V gene sequence: CDR1 MGHDK, CDR2 SYGVNS.

J is TRBJ1-2 and V is TRBV27; D uncertain. The germline gives CDR1 MNHEY, CDR2 SMNVEV (reference sequence). CDR3 length: 13 residues. V was clipped by 3 bases and J by 1 base, with 6 bases between them. CDR3 loop: CASSFRDNYGYTF. CDR3 sequence (DNA): TGTGCCAGCAGTTTCCGAGATAACTATGGCTACACCTTC.

V gene TRBV6-1 combines with J gene TRBJ1-1; D gene unclear. This CDR3 has 13 residues. Per the germline V gene, CDR1 is MNHNS and CDR2 is SASEGT. The V end lost 5 bases, the J end lost 1 base, and 8 bases lay between the germline ends. CDR3 residues: CASSFQTNTEAFF. CDR3 sequence (DNA): TGTGCCAGCAGTTTCCAGACGAACACTGAAGCTTTCTTT.

This clone was observed once. J is TRBJ1-3 and V is TRBV30; possible D gene TRBD1, 5 bases. The CDR3 extends over 14 amino acids. The germline gives CDR1 GTSNPN, CDR2 SVGIG (reference sequence). Trimming removed 0 bases at V and 4 bases at J, with 10 bases between. CDR3 amino acids: CAWSVRGYGNTIYF. CDR3 sequence (DNA): TGTGCCTGGAGTGTAAGGGGCTACGGAAACACCATATATTTT.

This clone was recorded only once. This chain joins TRBV30 and TRBJ2-7; 9 nucleotides agree with TRBD1. Unmatched junction bases numbered 13, after V lost 0 bases and J lost 7 bases. This CDR3 has 16 residues. The germline CDR1 and CDR2 sequences are GTSNPN and SVGIG (reference sequence). Here the CDR3 reads CAWSVLGTGGAREQYF. For the CDR3, the DNA is TGTGCCTGGAGTGTACTCGGCACAGGGGGCGCAAGGGAGCAGTACTTC.

This CDR3 is CASSQGAIGLLYGYTF. The CDR3 coding sequence is TGCGCCAGCAGCCAAGGAGCTATAGGACTGCTCTATGGCTACACCTTC. The V and J genes are TRBV4-1 and TRBJ1-2; no clear D gene. This CDR3 comprises 16 residues. V lost 1 base to trimming and J lost 4 bases, with 16 bases between them. Germline CDR1 MGHRA, CDR2 YSYEKL.

The rearrangement links TRBV29-1 to TRBJ2-7; 9 bases are a match to TRBD1. Germline V lookup: CDR1 SQVTM, CDR2 ANQGSEA. V shed 4 bases and J 3 bases; nucleotides not matched to a gene: 16. The CDR3 extends over 17 amino acids. This CDR3 reads CSVAGTGNNLEGYEQYF. For the CDR3, the DNA is TGCAGCGTTGCTGGGACAGGGAACAACTTAGAAGGCTACGAGCAGTACTTC.

The chain recombines TRBV7-2 with TRBJ2-1; 7 bases are shared with TRBD2. J was trimmed by 6 bases and V by 4 bases; bases with no gene match: 9. The length of the CDR3 is 15 residues. Germline V gene lookup returns CDR1 SGHTA and CDR2 FQGNSA. The CDR3 nucleotides are TGTGCCAGCAGCTCCCCTTCCGGGGGGTTCAATGAGCAGTTCTTC. Encoded protein: CASSSPSGGFNEQFF.

The gene calls are TRBV18 and TRBJ1-1, with no clear D. Trimming removed 2 bases at V and 4 bases at J, with 14 bases between. The germline gives CDR1 KGHSH, CDR2 LQKENI. The CDR3 is made up of 15 amino acids. CDR3 sequence reads: CASSPGSGSGTEAFF. The CDR3 DNA reads TGTGCCAGCTCACCAGGTTCGGGGTCCGGCACTGAAGCTTTCTTT.